Below are 27 T cell receptor beta chains sequenced from a single sample in a study of cytotoxic CD8 clonotypes in ibrutinib-treated CLL. Clones were sequenced by immunoSEQ multiplex PCR, and TCRdb holds only the in-frame ones, with some missing. The profile shows more than 110,000 clones, 80% of them singletons. The sequencing used PBMCs, collected after 36 months of ibrutinib treatment. These TCRs come from a human donor with chronic lymphocytic leukemia.

This sequence joins TRBV19 and TRBJ2-1, with a possible D match to TRBD1 (6 bases). Between the trimmed V and J ends, which lost 5 bases and 5 bases, there was a span of 13 bases. Germline V gene lookup returns CDR1 LNHDA and CDR2 SQIVND (reference sequence). CDR3 length: 14 amino acids. CDR3 DNA: TGTGCCAGTAGTTTACAACAGGGAAACAATGAGCAGTTCTTC. Translated, it gives CASSLQQGNNEQFF.

This clone was counted once. The chain recombines TRBV5-1 with TRBJ2-7; 10 bases align to TRBD1. The CDR3 spans 14 residues. After removal of 4 bases from V and 4 bases from J, the junction contained 5 bases not matched to a gene. Germline V gives CDR1 SGHRS, CDR2 YFSETQ. CDR3: CASSLGDRGYEQYF. The CDR3 DNA follows: TGCGCCAGCAGCCTAGGGGACAGGGGTTACGAGCAGTACTTC.

The gene calls are TRBV27 and TRBJ2-2, with 9 bases matching TRBD2. Looked up from germline, CDR1 is MNHEY and CDR2 is SMNVEV (reference sequence). This CDR3 is 16 amino acids long. J gave up 4 bases and V 3 bases, and 6 bases lay outside the gene matches. Written as DNA, the CDR3 is TGTGCCAGCAGTTTTTCCCTAGCGGGGTCCACCGGGGAGCTGTTTTTT. Encoded protein: CASSFSLAGSTGELFF.

This clone was counted once. The chain links TRBV5-6 to TRBJ2-3; 8 nucleotides agree with TRBD1. CDR1 SGHDT and CDR2 YYEEEE come from the germline V gene. The CDR3 consists of 16 residues. V lost 4 bases to trimming and J lost 0 bases; unmatched junction nucleotides: 7. This chain's CDR3 is CASSKPDRVSTDTQYF. The DNA of the CDR3 is TGTGCCAGCAGCAAACCGGACAGGGTTAGCACAGATACGCAGTATTTT.

The chain couples TRBV29-1 to TRBJ2-5; a weak D match, TRBD2 (6 bases). The CDR3 is 14 residues long. Trimming left V 7 bases short and J 1 base short, with 16 bases between. CDR1 is SQVTM and CDR2 is ANQGSEA in the germline V gene. The CDR3 DNA reads TGCAGCGCGCGCAAGGGTAGCGGCCAAGAGACCCAGTACTTC. Amino acids: CSARKGSGQETQYF.

This chain uses TRBV2 with TRBJ2-2; 9 bases are shared with TRBD1. Germline CDR1 SNHLY, CDR2 FYNNEI. V gave up 6 bases and J gave up 5 bases; unmatched junction bases: 7. The CDR3 contains 15 residues. DNA of the CDR3: TGTGCCAGCAGAAAAGGGACAGGGAGGACCGGGGAGCTGTTTTTT. Amino acids: CASRKGTGRTGELFF.

This chain joins TRBV6-5 and TRBJ2-7, with D possibly being TRBD2 (5 bases). The V and J ends lost 1 base and 3 bases respectively, with 10 bases between them. CDR1 and CDR2 from the germline V gene are MNHEY and SVGAGI. The CDR3 has 14 amino acids. Written as DNA, the CDR3 is TGTGCCAGCAGTTACTTCCGGGGTAACTACGAGCAGTACTTC. Residues: CASSYFRGNYEQYF.

This chain links TRBV7-9 with TRBJ1-2; a possible D gene is TRBD1 (5 bases). The germline V gene has CDR1 SEHNR and CDR2 FQNEAQ (reference sequence). The CDR3 has 17 residues. Deletions cut 4 bases from V and 0 bases from J, with 18 bases between. CDR3 coding DNA: TGTGCCAGCAGCTCCCTCCGGATGGCGGACACTAACTATGGCTACACCTTC. It yields the protein CASSSLRMADTNYGYTF.

This chain links TRBV11-1 with TRBJ2-3; the D is unclear. The CDR3 sequence is 14 residues long. Looked up from germline, CDR1 is SGHAT and CDR2 is FQDESV (reference sequence). Deletions cut 4 bases from V and 6 bases from J, with 14 bases between. The CDR3: CASSSRPRTDTQYF. CDR3 DNA: TGTGCCAGCAGCTCCCGACCAAGGACCGATACGCAGTATTTT.

The CDR3 DNA is TGTGCCAGCAGTCTCGACCTAGCCACAGATACGCAGTATTTT. Its protein product is CASSLDLATDTQYF. The chain links TRBV6-5 to TRBJ2-3, with D possibly being TRBD2 (5 bases). Germline CDR1 MNHEY, CDR2 SVGAGI. V lost 5 bases, J lost 2 bases, and 11 bases lay in between. The CDR3 length is 14 residues.

The J gene is TRBJ1-4, the V gene TRBV6-5, with D possibly matching TRBD1 (6 bases). The V end lost 1 base, the J end lost 7 bases, and 13 bases lay between the germline ends. The length of the CDR3 is 15 residues. Germline values: CDR1 MNHEY, CDR2 SVGAGI. CDR3 in DNA: TGTGCCAGCAGTTACTATAGGACAGCGACTGAAAAACTGTTTTTT. Its protein product is CASSYYRTATEKLFF.

This clone was found a few times. One end of the junction is discordant with germline, which a read error may explain. The CDR3 here is CASTSGDGYTF. For the CDR3, the DNA is TGTGCAAGCACTTCAGGGGATGGCTACACCTTC. The gene calls are TRBV5-6 and TRBJ1-2, with D possibly being TRBD1 (6 bases). Per germline, CDR1 SGHDT and CDR2 YYEEEE. The CDR3 is made up of 11 amino acids.

As regards this clone: The same CDR3 arises from other DNA sequences in this sample as well. The gene calls are TRBV4-1 and TRBJ2-1; TRBD1 is a possible D gene (5 bases). The length of the CDR3 is 15 residues. V lost 0 bases and J 3 bases, leaving 9 bases between the germline ends. In germline, CDR1 is MGHRA, CDR2 YSYEKL. The CDR3 protein is CASSQDRGGYNEQFF. CDR3 nucleotides: TGCGCCAGCAGCCAAGATAGGGGCGGCTACAATGAGCAGTTCTTC.

This chain uses TRBV2 with TRBJ2-3; D not resolved. V lost 2 bases to trimming and J lost 4 bases, with 13 bases between them. The CDR3 contains 15 residues. Germline V CDR1 and CDR2: SNHLY, FYNNEI. CDR3 sequence reads: CASSELSYNSDTQYF. CDR3 DNA sequence: TGTGCCAGCAGTGAACTCAGCTACAACTCAGATACGCAGTATTTT.

V is TRBV4-1 and J is TRBJ1-3; D remains ambiguous. Germline-derived CDR1 and CDR2 are MGHRA and YSYEKL. The V end lost 0 bases, the J end lost 2 bases, and 8 bases lay between the germline ends. The CDR3 is made up of 15 amino acids. In nucleotides, the CDR3 is TGCGCCAGCAGCCAAGAGAGGTGGGCTGGAAACACCATATATTTT. Translation gives CASSQERWAGNTIYF.

The V call is TRBV28, the J call TRBJ2-7; D unresolved. CDR1 and CDR2 from the germline V gene are MDHEN and SYDVKM. The CDR3 loop spans 11 amino acids. V was shortened by 8 bases and J by 7 bases, with 12 bases between the two germline ends. DNA of the CDR3: TGTGCCAGCGGCGATTCCAGAGAGCAGTACTTC. Protein: CASGDSREQYF. Drawing the rest from reference TRBV28 and TRBJ2-7, the complete variable domain is DVKVTQSSRYLVKRTGEKVFLECVQDMDHENMFWYRQDPGLGLRLIYFSYDVKMKEKGDIPEGYSVSREKKERFSLILESASTNQTSMYLCASGDSREQYFGPGTRLTVT.

The rearrangement joins TRBV10-3 to TRBJ1-4, with D possibly being TRBD1 (5 bases). Trimming pared 4 bases from V and 10 bases from J, leaving 13 bases between. The CDR3 is made up of 13 amino acids. Per germline, CDR1 ENHRY and CDR2 SYGVKD. The CDR3 sequence is CAISVQGEGKLFF. CDR3 in DNA: TGTGCCATCAGTGTCCAGGGAGAGGGAAAACTGTTTTTT.

The rearrangement uses TRBV5-1 and TRBJ2-3; 8 bases align to TRBD2. Germline V gene lookup returns CDR1 SGHRS and CDR2 YFSETQ. There are 15 residues in the CDR3. With V trimmed by 6 bases and J by 4 bases, 10 bases remained unmatched. CDR3 in amino acids: CASTPGTSRADTQYF. DNA of the CDR3: TGCGCCAGCACGCCCGGGACTAGTAGGGCAGATACGCAGTATTTT. The full variable domain, its missing parts supplied by reference TRBV5-1 and TRBJ2-3, is KAGVTQTPRYLIKTRGQQVTLSCSPISGHRSVSWYQQTPGQGLQFLFEYFSETQRNKGNFPGRFSGRQFSNSRSEMNVSTLELGDSALYLCASTPGTSRADTQYFGPGTRLTVL.

The chain uses TRBV21-1 and TRBJ1-2. TRBV21-1 is noted as a pseudogene. This CDR3 has 13 amino acids. Here the CDR3 DNA reads TGTGCCAGCAGCAAAGTGAAAAGTCATGGCTACACCTTC. Amino acids: CASSKVKSHGYTF.

J is TRBJ1-1 and V is TRBV7-6; D not certain. CDR1 is SGHVS, CDR2 FNYEAQ, per germline. The CDR3 is made up of 13 amino acids. With 5 bases removed from V and 1 base from J, the gap between germline ends came to 8 bases. The CDR3, as DNA: TGTGCCAGCAGCCCTTCAACGAACACTGAAGCTTTCTTT. Residues: CASSPSTNTEAFF. Full variable domain (remainder filled in from reference TRBV7-6 and TRBJ1-1): GAGVSQSPRYKVTKRGQDVALRCDPISGHVSLYWYRQALGQGPEFLTYFNYEAQQDKSGLPNDRFSAERPEGSISTLTIQRTEQRDSAMYRCASSPSTNTEAFFGQGTRLTVV.

The chain recombines TRBV5-1 with TRBJ1-1, with D tentatively TRBD1 (5 bases). Per germline, CDR1 SGHRS and CDR2 YFSETQ. V lost 0 bases and J 4 bases, leaving 13 bases between the germline ends. The length of the CDR3 is 15 residues. The CDR3, as DNA: TGCGCCAGCAGCTTGGAGCGGACAAAGGGCACTGAAGCTTTCTTT. This sequence encodes CASSLERTKGTEAFF.

V usage is TRBV18 and J usage is TRBJ1-2; no clear D gene. V was pared by 4 bases and J by 5 bases, with 20 bases between. Germline CDR1 reads KGHSH; CDR2 reads LQKENI. The CDR3 extends over 16 amino acids. CDR3 sequence reads: CASSLRVSRSSYGYTF. The DNA for the CDR3 is TGTGCCAGCTCACTACGGGTTTCCCGATCATCTTATGGCTACACCTTC.

This chain joins TRBV5-1 and TRBJ1-2, with D unclear. CDR3 length: 11 residues. CDR1 SGHRS and CDR2 YFSETQ come from the germline V gene. V lost 7 bases to trimming and J lost 5 bases, with 9 bases between them. CDR3 sequence: CASEGGYGYTF. DNA of the CDR3: TGCGCCAGCGAAGGAGGGTATGGCTACACCTTC.

The J gene is TRBJ1-4, the V gene TRBV6-5; possibly TRBD1 for D (6 bases). V gave up 6 bases and J gave up 2 bases, with 10 bases separating them. CDR1 and CDR2 (germline): MNHEY, SVGAGI. The CDR3 sequence is 14 residues long. The CDR3 here is CASSAGATNEKLFF. DNA for the CDR3: TGTGCCAGCAGCGCAGGGGCTACTAATGAAAAACTGTTTTTT.

Worth noting for this clone: A read error is possible here, since a much larger clone lies one base away. J is TRBJ1-2 and V is TRBV18; a weak D match, TRBD1 (6 bases). This CDR3 spans 17 amino acids. V lost 1 base to trimming and J lost 4 bases, with 19 bases between them. Looked up from germline, CDR1 is KGHSH and CDR2 is LQKENI. CDR3 sequence reads: CASSPLVRPGTTYGYTF. The CDR3 nucleotides read TGTGCCAGCTCACCACTGGTCCGTCCCGGGACAACCTATGGCTACACCTTC.

The chain has TRBV5-1 and TRBJ2-7; 8 bases align to TRBD1. The DNA end is a closer match to TRBJ2-5, so the J assignment may be wrong. From germline, CDR1 is SGHRS and CDR2 YFSETQ. The CDR3 is 15 residues long. As DNA, the CDR3 is TGCGCCAGCAGCGACGGACAGGGAACCCAAGAGACCCAGTACTTC. This gives the protein CASSDGQGTQETQYF.

This rearrangement joins TRBV10-1 to TRBJ2-7, with 8 bases aligning to TRBD1. The CDR3 runs 13 residues. Germline assignment: CDR1 WNHNN and CDR2 SYGVQD (reference sequence). J gave up 8 bases and V 6 bases, and 9 bases lay outside the gene matches. CDR3 coding DNA: TGCGCCAGCAGACCTTCAGGGACAGGCCAGCAGTACTTC. Translated, it gives CASRPSGTGQQYF.